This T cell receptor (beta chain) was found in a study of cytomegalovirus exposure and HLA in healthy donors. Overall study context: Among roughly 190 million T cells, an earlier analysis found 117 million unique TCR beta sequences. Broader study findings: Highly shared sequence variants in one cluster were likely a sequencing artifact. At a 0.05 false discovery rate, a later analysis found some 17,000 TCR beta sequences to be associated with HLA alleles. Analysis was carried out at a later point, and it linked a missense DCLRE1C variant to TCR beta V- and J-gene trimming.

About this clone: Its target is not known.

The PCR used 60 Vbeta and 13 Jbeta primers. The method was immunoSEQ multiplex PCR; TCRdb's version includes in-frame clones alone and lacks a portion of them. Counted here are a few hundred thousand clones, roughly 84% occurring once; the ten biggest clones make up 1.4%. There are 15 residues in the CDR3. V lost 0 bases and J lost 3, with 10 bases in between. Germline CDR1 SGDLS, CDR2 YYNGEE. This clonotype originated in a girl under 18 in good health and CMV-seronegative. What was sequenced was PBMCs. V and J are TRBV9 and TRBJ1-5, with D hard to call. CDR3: CASSVAGLHNQPQHF. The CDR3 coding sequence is TGTGCCAGCAGCGTAGCAGGTTTACACAATCAGCCCCAGCATTTT.